These 13 T cell receptor beta chains share one sample of origin, sequenced in a study of T cells expressing NK-cell markers. Reanalyzing the 5' RACE reads, TCRdb keeps one entry per CDR3 protein, without DNA. The clone table shows 350,000 to 450,000 distinct CDR3 sequences, with the ten largest holding over 4%. The sequencing input was blood T cells: a sorted CD56 or NKG2C T cell subset, CD4+ or CD8+ T cells, or bulk PBMC T cells (not recorded which). These receptors all come from a man between 18 and 69 years old in good health.

The chain carries TRBV20-1 and TRBJ2-1; the TCRdb D gene call, TRBD2, has no DNA to confirm it. CDR1 DFQATT and CDR2 SNEGSKA come from the germline V gene (reference sequence). The CDR3 contains 15 residues. CDR3 amino acids: CSAISRDSSYNEQFF.

The V and J genes are TRBV9 and TRBJ2-3. The CDR3 runs 14 residues. From germline, CDR1 is SGDLS and CDR2 YYNGEE. CDR3 sequence reads: CASSVPDHLDTQYF.

The chain has TRBV6-5 and TRBJ2-3; TCRdb proposes TRBD1, but this gene call is untestable without DNA. CDR1 MNHEY and CDR2 SVGAGI come from the germline V gene. This CDR3 spans 14 amino acids. CDR3: CASSYKGAADTQYF.

The chain recombines TRBV29-1 with TRBJ2-7; TCRdb picks TRBD1, but there is no DNA to check that call. The CDR3 runs 12 residues. In germline, CDR1 is SQVTM, CDR2 ANQGSEA. CDR3 region: CSVARDSYEQYF.

CDR3 amino acids: CASSPQPQRQGPADTQYF. V and J are TRBV12-3 or TRBV12-4 and TRBJ2-3; TCRdb lists TRBD1, though no DNA is available to test this call. The CDR3 is 18 amino acids.

V gene TRBV20-1 combines with J gene TRBJ1-6; lacking DNA, the TRBD1 call made by TCRdb goes unchecked. CDR3 length: 13 residues. The germline gives CDR1 DFQATT, CDR2 SNEGSKA (reference sequence). CDR3 region: CSAQGAGNSPLHF.

V is TRBV7-3 and J is TRBJ2-1; TCRdb's assignment of TRBD1 cannot be checked, as there is no DNA. Looked up from germline, CDR1 is SGHTA and CDR2 is FQGTGA. The CDR3 contains 17 residues. CDR3 residues: CASSLLSGGLSYNEQFF.

The V and J genes are TRBV12-3 or TRBV12-4 and TRBJ1-6; TCRdb's D gene call, TRBD1, goes unchecked for lack of DNA. CDR3 length: 14 amino acids. CDR3: CASSYRTGNSPLHF.

V usage is TRBV6-2 or TRBV6-3 and J usage is TRBJ2-7. The CDR3 runs to 16 residues. The germline CDR1 and CDR2 sequences are MNHEY and SVGEGT. CDR3 residues: CASSYPTGLPSYEQYF.

The chain joins TRBV5-1 to TRBJ2-7; as DNA is missing, the TRBD1 call by TCRdb cannot be tested. Germline CDR1 is SGHRS and CDR2 is YFSETQ. The CDR3 runs 15 residues. This CDR3 is CASSLEQGRWREQYF.

The genes are TRBV6-1 and TRBJ1-6; TCRdb calls TRBD1, which cannot be checked without DNA. In germline, CDR1 is MNHNS, CDR2 SASEGT. CDR3 length: 14 residues. This chain's CDR3 is CASGPGDSFTPLHF.

This chain connects TRBV14 to TRBJ2-1; TCRdb outputs TRBD2, but without DNA this stays unchecked. Germline V gene lookup returns CDR1 SGHDN and CDR2 FVKESK. The length of the CDR3 is 16 residues. CDR3 residues: CASSHWTSGRYNEQFF.

The rearrangement joins TRBV20-1 to TRBJ2-2. This CDR3 region has 12 residues. Germline V gene lookup returns CDR1 DFQATT and CDR2 SNEGSKA (reference sequence). The chain's CDR3 is CSARATDGELFF.